These 22 T cell receptor beta chains were sequenced from one sample in a study of T cell changes during pregnancy in multiple sclerosis. Repertoires were generated with immunoSEQ multiplex PCR, while TCRdb's copy carries only in-frame clones and drops some. Among 90,000 to 150,000 clones listed, over 85% were seen once. Sequences were derived from peripheral blood, sampled before pregnancy. The receptors were gathered from a female donor with multiple sclerosis, enrolled in a pregnancy study.

The chain links TRBV19 to TRBJ2-2; tentatively, D is TRBD1 (6 bases). V was trimmed by 4 bases and J by 4 bases, leaving 10 bases between them. Germline V gene sequence: CDR1 LNHDA, CDR2 SQIVND (reference sequence). CDR3 length: 14 amino acids. CDR3 nucleotides: TGTGCCAGTAGTACCCGACAGGTCACCGGGGAGCTGTTTTTT. It codes for CASSTRQVTGELFF.

This chain connects TRBV9 to TRBJ2-5; D ambiguous. The CDR3 runs to 15 residues. With 3 bases removed from V and 1 base from J, the gap between germline ends came to 13 bases. CDR1 is SGDLS and CDR2 is YYNGEE in the germline V gene. The chain's CDR3 is CASSAIPGFQETQYF. In nucleotides, the CDR3 is TGTGCCAGCAGCGCCATCCCCGGGTTCCAAGAGACCCAGTACTTC.

The J gene is TRBJ2-7, the V gene TRBV11-2; 12 nucleotides line up with TRBD1. V was clipped by 5 bases and J by 3 bases; unmatched bases: 2. The CDR3 loop spans 14 amino acids. Germline V CDR1 and CDR2: SGHAT, FQNNGV. The chain's CDR3 is CASSGTGGFYEQYF. The DNA of the CDR3 is TGTGCCAGCAGCGGGACAGGGGGCTTCTACGAGCAGTACTTC.

The genes are TRBV7-3 and TRBJ2-1; TRBD2 agrees at 7 bases. The germline V gene has CDR1 SGHTA and CDR2 FQGTGA. This CDR3 contains 13 residues. Trimming cost V 4 bases and J 9 bases; bases outside gene matches: 6. CDR3 amino acids: CASSSLGLTEQFF. In DNA form, the CDR3 reads TGTGCCAGCAGCTCACTGGGACTAACTGAGCAGTTCTTC. The full variable domain, completed using reference TRBV7-3 and TRBJ2-1, is GAGVSQTPSNKVTEKGKYVELRCDPISGHTALYWYRQSLGQGPEFLIYFQGTGAADDSGLPNDRFFAVRPEGSVSTLKIQRTERGDSAVYLCASSSLGLTEQFFGPGTRLTVL.

The chain employs TRBV2 and TRBJ1-2; D is ambiguous. This CDR3 spans 10 amino acids. The V gene's germline CDR1 is SNHLY and CDR2 FYNNEI. The V end was cut by 7 bases, the J end by 8 bases, with 8 bases between. CDR3 sequence reads: CASIDWGYTF. The CDR3 DNA reads as TGTGCCAGCATCGACTGGGGCTACACCTTC.

This chain links TRBV19 with TRBJ2-7; TRBD1 aligns across 9 bases. Germline V gives CDR1 LNHDA, CDR2 SQIVND (reference sequence). The CDR3 extends over 13 amino acids. The V gene end was trimmed by 6 bases and the J gene end by 3 bases; junction bases not matched to a gene: 3. As DNA, the CDR3 is TGTGCCAGTAGGGCGACAGGGGGCTACGAGCAGTACTTC. Protein product: CASRATGGYEQYF.

The CDR3 coding sequence is TGTGCCAGCAGTCTCTTGACTAGCGGGAATACAGATACGCAGTATTTT. Encoded protein: CASSLLTSGNTDTQYF. This chain connects TRBV14 to TRBJ2-3, with TRBD2 identical over 11 bases. Germline loops: CDR1 SGHDN, CDR2 FVKESK. V trimming: 6 bases; J trimming: 3 bases; junction bases outside the gene matches: 8. The length of the CDR3 is 16 residues.

V is TRBV7-9 and J is TRBJ2-2, with TRBD1 as a possible D gene (6 bases). The CDR3 is 15 residues long. Germline V gene lookup returns CDR1 SEHNR and CDR2 FQNEAQ (reference sequence). Trimming shortened V by 4 bases and J by 3 bases, and 12 bases separated the two germline ends. The CDR3 reads CASSSPGADTGELFF. CDR3 nucleotides: TGTGCCAGCAGCTCCCCAGGGGCTGACACCGGGGAGCTGTTTTTT.

This chain links TRBV28 with TRBJ1-5; 9 nucleotides agree with TRBD1. Germline V gene sequence: CDR1 MDHEN, CDR2 SYDVKM. The trim removed 6 bases at V and 4 bases at J, leaving 10 bases unmatched. CDR3 size: 16 residues. The CDR3 reads CASRSSQGAVNQPQHF. CDR3 sequence (DNA): TGTGCCAGCAGATCCTCACAGGGGGCCGTTAATCAGCCCCAGCATTTT. The full variable domain, rest sourced from reference TRBV28 and TRBJ1-5, is DVKVTQSSRYLVKRTGEKVFLECVQDMDHENMFWYRQDPGLGLRLIYFSYDVKMKEKGDIPEGYSVSREKKERFSLILESASTNQTSMYLCASRSSQGAVNQPQHFGDGTRLSIL.

V is TRBV18 and J is TRBJ2-5; D perhaps matches TRBD1 (6 bases). Matching the DNA end better, TRBJ2-7 makes the J call doubtful. The germline V gene has CDR1 KGHSH and CDR2 LQKENI. The CDR3 runs to 14 residues. As DNA, the CDR3 is TGTGCCAGCTCGCCCCGGACAGAGGAATACGAGCAGTACTTC. Translated: CASSPRTEEYEQYF.

The chain has TRBV19 and TRBJ2-1; D possibly corresponds to TRBD1 (5 bases). CDR1 and CDR2 from the germline V gene are LNHDA and SQIVND (reference sequence). The CDR3 is 13 amino acids. The ends were cut back, 6 bases at V and 3 bases at J, with 9 bases in the middle. The CDR3 loop is CASRTDLYNEQFF. The CDR3 nucleotides are TGTGCCAGTAGGACAGACCTCTACAATGAGCAGTTCTTC.

The rearrangement joins TRBV15 to TRBJ2-3, with 7 nucleotides matching TRBD2. The CDR3 extends over 16 amino acids. The germline V gene encodes CDR1 LNHNV and CDR2 YYDKDF (reference sequence). V gave up 4 bases and J gave up 4 bases; unmatched junction bases: 11. The CDR3 coding sequence is TGTGCCACCAGCAAAGATACTAGCGCCCCACCAGATACGCAGTATTTT. Protein product: CATSKDTSAPPDTQYF.

The chain joins TRBV18 to TRBJ2-2; D may be TRBD1 (5 bases). V dropped 5 bases and J dropped 6 bases, with 10 bases sitting between them. The CDR3 has 13 residues. The germline V gene encodes CDR1 KGHSH and CDR2 LQKENI. This chain's CDR3 is CASSADRSGELFF. For the CDR3, the DNA is TGTGCCAGCTCAGCCGACAGATCCGGGGAGCTGTTTTTT.

The J gene is TRBJ1-2, the V gene TRBV7-3, with 10 positions matching TRBD1. The trim removed 5 bases at V and 5 bases at J, leaving 11 bases unmatched. The CDR3 is made up of 16 amino acids. The germline CDR1 and CDR2 sequences are SGHTA and FQGTGA. The CDR3 DNA reads TGTGCCAGCAGCCCCGTGGGAGGGACAGGGGATTATGGCTACACCTTC. Its protein is CASSPVGGTGDYGYTF.

The chain employs TRBV7-2 and TRBJ2-2; 16 bases agree with TRBD2. V trimming: 5 bases; J trimming: 6 bases; junction bases outside the gene matches: 6. The CDR3 consists of 17 residues. The germline V gene encodes CDR1 SGHTA and CDR2 FQGNSA. Here the CDR3 reads CASSVPGLAGGPGELFF. In nucleotides, the CDR3 is TGTGCCAGCAGCGTACCGGGACTAGCGGGGGGGCCCGGGGAGCTGTTTTTT.

The CDR3 loop reads CASSLGGLETQYF. The DNA of the CDR3 is TGTGCCAGCAGTTTGGGAGGGTTGGAGACCCAGTACTTC. The gene calls are TRBV27 and TRBJ2-5, with 7 bases that match TRBD2. V trimming: 3 bases; J trimming: 5 bases; junction bases outside the gene matches: 3. This CDR3 is built from 13 residues. Per the germline V gene, CDR1 is MNHEY and CDR2 is SMNVEV (reference sequence).

The rearrangement joins TRBV6-1 to TRBJ2-5; the match to TRBD2 covers 10 bases. Germline V gene lookup returns CDR1 MNHNS and CDR2 SASEGT. The CDR3 extends over 17 amino acids. Trimming at V came to 3 bases and at J to 5 bases, leaving 12 bases not matched to a gene. CDR3 nucleotides: TGTGCCAGCAGTGAGTGGCCCAAGCGGGGGGGCCAGGAGACCCAGTACTTC. Translated: CASSEWPKRGGQETQYF.

V and J are TRBV19 and TRBJ2-1; possible D gene TRBD2, 5 bases. V shed 8 bases and J shed 7 bases, with 9 bases lying between them. There are 11 residues in the CDR3. From germline, CDR1 is LNHDA and CDR2 SQIVND (reference sequence). CDR3 sequence reads: CASGERNEQFF. The CDR3 coding sequence is TGTGCCAGTGGGGAGCGTAATGAGCAGTTCTTC.

As for this clone: Other nucleotide sequences from this sample produce the same CDR3. The V and J genes are TRBV19 and TRBJ2-1; D call uncertain. There are 12 residues in the CDR3. V was cut by 1 base and J by 6 bases, with 4 bases left in between. The germline V gene encodes CDR1 LNHDA and CDR2 SQIVND (reference sequence). CDR3 sequence reads: CASSIAGNEQFF. The CDR3, as DNA: TGTGCCAGTAGTATAGCCGGCAATGAGCAGTTCTTC.

The V call is TRBV7-2, the J call TRBJ1-2; TRBD1 is a possible D gene (5 bases). This CDR3 comprises 14 residues. Germline CDR1 SGHTA, CDR2 FQGNSA. V lost 2 bases to trimming and J lost 4 bases, with 11 bases between them. CDR3 loop: CASSLIVTVYGYTF. DNA of the CDR3: TGTGCCAGCAGCTTAATCGTGACAGTCTATGGCTACACCTTC.

This clone appeared a single time. The rearrangement joins TRBV28 to TRBJ1-2; maybe TRBD1 (5 bases). From germline, CDR1 is MDHEN and CDR2 SYDVKM. CDR3 length: 15 amino acids. The ends were cut back, 2 bases at V and 4 bases at J, with 14 bases in the middle. Here the CDR3 DNA reads TGTGCCAGCAGTTTAAATAGCCAGGGTATCTATGGCTACACCTTC. As protein: CASSLNSQGIYGYTF.

V is TRBV19 and J is TRBJ2-1, with TRBD2 identical over 12 bases. Per germline, CDR1 LNHDA and CDR2 SQIVND (reference sequence). Trimming removed 3 bases from V and 8 bases from J; junction bases left unmatched: 5. The CDR3 extends over 15 amino acids. This CDR3 reads CASSIYGTSGYEQFF. CDR3 nucleotides: TGTGCCAGTAGTATCTACGGGACTAGCGGGTATGAGCAGTTCTTC.